The 24 T cell receptor beta chains listed next were all sequenced from one sample in a study of T-cell memory formation after mild COVID-19. From the 5' RACE reads, TCRdb called clonotypes with MiXCR, one entry per CDR3 protein. Here the sample spans 300,000 to 400,000 distinct CDR3 sequences, 13% being singletons. The specimen was PBMCs or a T cell subset sorted from them (not recorded which). The receptor source for this set is a young man who had mild COVID-19 (a few samples of this study predate the infection). Cell type and time point are not known.

This clonotype was seen only a few times. This chain connects TRBV5-1 to TRBJ2-2, with 7 bases lining up with TRBD1. J gave up 1 base and V 9 bases, and 18 bases lay outside the gene matches. This CDR3 is 18 amino acids long. Per the germline V gene, CDR1 is SGHRS and CDR2 is YFSETQ. The CDR3 loop is CATAGAIGTELNTGELFF. Here the CDR3 DNA reads TGCGCCACCGCAGGGGCTATCGGGACAGAACTGAACACCGGGGAGCTGTTTTTT. Drawing the rest from reference TRBV5-1 and TRBJ2-2, the complete variable domain is KAGVTQTPRYLIKTRGQQVTLSCSPISGHRSVSWYQQTPGQGLQFLFEYFSETQRNKGNFPGRFSGRQFSNSRSEMNVSTLELGDSALYLCATAGAIGTELNTGELFFGEGSRLTVL.

This clonotype was found a few times. The chain employs TRBV6-2 or TRBV6-3 and TRBJ2-7; 12 bases agree with TRBD1. The V segment lost 9 bases and the J segment 1 base; nucleotides outside the gene matches: 10. From germline, CDR1 is MNHEY and CDR2 SVGEGT. This CDR3 region has 16 residues. CDR3 region: CASSVGTGGHSYEQYV. The CDR3 region has the DNA TGTGCCAGTTCAGTTGGGACAGGGGGCCATTCCTACGAGCAGTACGTC.

This clonotype was counted a few times. The chain joins TRBV7-2 to TRBJ1-5, with 7 bases aligning to TRBD1. Germline V gene lookup returns CDR1 SGHTA and CDR2 FQGNSA. After removal of 4 bases from V and 0 bases from J, the junction contained 3 bases not matched to a gene. This CDR3 contains 15 residues. The CDR3 reads CASSSGTASNQPQHF. CDR3 DNA sequence: TGTGCCAGCAGCTCCGGGACAGCTAGCAATCAGCCCCAGCATTTT.

This sequence joins TRBV29-1 and TRBJ2-5; the D gene could be TRBD1 or TRBD2 (6 bases each). The V and J ends lost 5 bases and 5 bases respectively, with 15 bases between them. The CDR3 totals 13 residues. The V gene's germline CDR1 is SQVTM and CDR2 ANQGSEA. The CDR3 DNA sequence: TGCAGCGTTAAAGGGGGGTTCGGGGAGACCCAGTACTTC. It encodes CSVKGGFGETQYF.

V and J are TRBV27 and TRBJ2-2, with D possibly being TRBD2 (6 bases). Germline loops: CDR1 MNHEY, CDR2 SMNVEV (reference sequence). This CDR3 contains 17 residues. V shed 6 bases and J shed 0 bases, with 17 bases lying between them. CDR3 bases: TGTGCCAGCAGACCCCCCGGAGTAGCGGCGAACACCGGGGAGCTGTTTTTT. It translates to CASRPPGVAANTGELFF.

The sample holds a few counts of this clonotype. The gene calls are TRBV29-1 and TRBJ2-7, with 7 bases lining up with TRBD1. CDR1 and CDR2 from the germline V gene are SQVTM and ANQGSEA. The V gene end was trimmed by 7 bases and the J gene end by 2 bases; junction bases not matched to a gene: 11. The length of the CDR3 is 14 residues. CDR3 DNA sequence: TGCAGCGCCCGTGGGCAGGGGGTGACCTACGAGCAGTACTTC. The encoded protein is CSARGQGVTYEQYF.

In its sample, this clonotype was seen many times. V usage is TRBV6-2 or TRBV6-3 and J usage is TRBJ1-1; D remains unclear. V was pared by 4 bases and J by 0 bases, with 3 bases between. Germline V gene lookup returns CDR1 MNHEY and CDR2 SVGEGT. CDR3 length: 12 residues. The CDR3 DNA reads as TGTGCCAGCAGTTGGATGAACACTGAAGCTTTCTTT. Translation: CASSWMNTEAFF.

The chain has TRBV7-3 and TRBJ1-2, with D possibly TRBD1 on 5 matching bases. This CDR3 is built from 15 residues. Germline CDR1 reads SGHTA; CDR2 reads FQGTGA. Trimming pared 5 bases from V and 8 bases from J, leaving 21 bases between. CDR3 in amino acids: CASSTGTASPEGYTF. Here the CDR3 DNA reads TGTGCCAGCAGCACCGGGACCGCTTCTCCCGAAGGCTACACCTTC.

The J gene is TRBJ2-6, the V gene TRBV12-3 or TRBV12-4; maybe TRBD2 (7 bases). Trimming shortened V by 3 bases and J by 7 bases, and 16 bases separated the two germline ends. There are 16 residues in the CDR3. The CDR3 region has the DNA TGTGCCAGCAGTTTTTCGGGGGGCGTTGAAGCCAACGTCCTGACTTTC. Translated, it gives CASSFSGGVEANVLTF.

This clonotype was detected only a few times. The rearrangement links TRBV20-1 to TRBJ1-6; a possible D gene is TRBD1 (5 bases). The V end lost 3 bases, the J end lost 2 bases, and 11 bases lay between the germline ends. The CDR3 extends over 15 amino acids. CDR1 and CDR2 (germline): DFQATT, SNEGSKA (reference sequence). In DNA, the CDR3 is TGCAGTGCTAGGTCCAGGGTAGCCTATAATTCACCCCTCCACTTT. Residues: CSARSRVAYNSPLHF.

The rearrangement joins TRBV30 to TRBJ1-2; D call uncertain. Germline-derived CDR1 and CDR2 are GTSNPN and SVGIG (reference sequence). Between the trimmed V and J ends, which lost 0 bases and 8 bases, there was a span of 13 bases. This CDR3 spans 13 amino acids. CDR3 residues: CAWSVQGLEGYTF. DNA of the CDR3: TGTGCCTGGAGTGTACAAGGGCTTGAGGGCTACACCTTC.

The CDR3 loop reads CASRKEGGNEQFF. The CDR3 region has the DNA TGTGCCAGCAGAAAGGAGGGGGGCAATGAGCAGTTCTTC. The chain joins TRBV7-9 to TRBJ2-1; the D call may be TRBD1 or TRBD2 (6 bases each). Trimming removed 6 bases at V and 6 bases at J, with 12 bases between. The CDR3 length is 13 residues. Germline V gene sequence: CDR1 SEHNR, CDR2 FQNEAQ (reference sequence).

This clonotype was picked up a small number of times. The chain is built from TRBV2 and TRBJ2-7; 8 nucleotides match TRBD1. V was pared by 8 bases and J by 1 base, with 1 base of the junction left unmatched. This CDR3 is built from 12 residues. Germline CDR1 and CDR2: SNHLY and FYNNEI. The CDR3 DNA sequence: TGTGCCAGCCGGGACAGGTCCTACGAGCAGTACTTC. It encodes CASRDRSYEQYF.

This clonotype came up a few times. The chain joins TRBV7-8 to TRBJ2-7; the match to TRBD2 covers 12 bases. The CDR3 extends over 16 amino acids. The V gene end was trimmed by 5 bases and the J gene end by 3 bases; junction bases not matched to a gene: 8. CDR1 and CDR2 from the germline V gene are SGHVS and FQNEAQ. In nucleotides, the CDR3 is TGTGCCAGCAGCCCCAGCCGACTAGCGGGGGACTACGAGCAGTACTTC. It specifies CASSPSRLAGDYEQYF. Full variable domain (missing parts from reference TRBV7-8 and TRBJ2-7): GAGVSQSPRYKVAKRGQDVALRCDPISGHVSLFWYQQALGQGPEFLTYFQNEAQLDKSGLPSDRFFAERPEGSVSTLKIQRTQQEDSAVYLCASSPSRLAGDYEQYFGPGTRLTVT.

This chain uses TRBV5-1 with TRBJ2-7; a weak D match, TRBD2 (7 bases). CDR1 is SGHRS, CDR2 YFSETQ, per germline. The CDR3 consists of 14 residues. V lost 4 bases, J lost 6 bases, and 17 bases lay in between. The CDR3 spells CASSLGGAGGEQYV. CDR3 in DNA: TGCGCCAGCAGCCTGGGGGGGGCAGGTGGCGAGCAGTACGTC.

This clonotype showed up just a few times. The chain recombines TRBV5-1 with TRBJ2-3, with a tentative D call TRBD1 (8 bases). The CDR3 is 14 amino acids. From germline, CDR1 is SGHRS and CDR2 YFSETQ. The V and J ends lost 4 bases and 5 bases respectively, with 14 bases between them. The CDR3 coding sequence is TGCGCCAGCAGCAAGGACAGGGAGGGAGATACGCAGTATTTT. It specifies CASSKDREGDTQYF.

This clonotype showed up just a few times. The CDR3 bases are TGTGCCAGCAGCTTACCCCCGGGGCGCCAAGGCTACAATGAGCAGTTCTTC. This encodes CASSLPPGRQGYNEQFF. This chain uses TRBV5-5 with TRBJ2-1; D may correspond to TRBD1 or TRBD2 (5 bases each). CDR3 length equals 17 residues. The V gene lost 2 bases and the J gene lost 3 bases, with 18 bases spanning the gap. Germline V gives CDR1 SGHKS, CDR2 YYEKEE (reference sequence).

This clonotype was counted between two and nine times. The gene calls are TRBV5-1 and TRBJ1-2; D is unclear. The germline V gene encodes CDR1 SGHRS and CDR2 YFSETQ. The V gene lost 4 bases and the J gene lost 4 bases, with 17 bases spanning the gap. The CDR3 covers 15 residues. The CDR3 DNA reads as TGCGCCAGCAGCCGTTCCATGACACTTCCCTATGGCTACACCTTC. Translating it yields CASSRSMTLPYGYTF.

The V and J genes are TRBV20-1 and TRBJ2-7, with 12 bases that match TRBD2. V shed 4 bases, J shed 7 bases, and the junction held 5 bases outside the gene matches. The CDR3 extends over 13 amino acids. Germline CDR1 reads DFQATT; CDR2 reads SNEGSKA (reference sequence). CDR3 sequence (DNA): TGCAGTGCTATCGGACTAGCGGGGCTTGAGCAGTACTTC. Its protein is CSAIGLAGLEQYF.

This clonotype was counted between two and nine times. The chain has TRBV10-2 and TRBJ1-1; D gene unclear. The V end lost 3 bases, the J end lost 4 bases, and 9 bases lay between the germline ends. The CDR3 sequence is 13 residues long. The germline V gene has CDR1 WSHSY and CDR2 SAAADI. The CDR3 loop reads CASSDAGLTEAFF. The CDR3 DNA is TGCGCCAGCAGTGATGCAGGCCTCACTGAAGCTTTCTTT.

This clonotype showed up many times. The chain combines TRBV6-5 with TRBJ1-1; no reliable D call. The CDR3 has 14 amino acids. V gave up 9 bases and J gave up 5 bases, with 19 bases separating them. Germline assignment: CDR1 MNHEY and CDR2 SVGAGI. CDR3 region: CASKIEDWFTEAFF. Here the CDR3 DNA reads TGTGCCAGTAAGATAGAAGATTGGTTTACTGAAGCTTTCTTT.

This clonotype was picked up a small number of times. The chain couples TRBV11-3 to TRBJ2-1, with a possible D match to TRBD1 (5 bases). Trimming stripped 5 bases from V and 5 bases from J, with 13 bases between. CDR3 length: 14 amino acids. CDR1 is SGHNT and CDR2 is YENEEA in the germline V gene. The CDR3 DNA follows: TGTGCCAGCAGCCATCTGGGGCTGCACAATGAGCAGTTCTTC. Translating it yields CASSHLGLHNEQFF.

This clonotype has a handful of counts. The chain employs TRBV19 and TRBJ1-1; 10 bases agree with TRBD1. The CDR3 sequence is 15 residues long. Germline V gene sequence: CDR1 LNHDA, CDR2 SQIVND (reference sequence). The V segment lost 6 bases and the J segment 0 bases; nucleotides outside the gene matches: 4. Here the CDR3 reads CASRPGQGLNTEAFF. In DNA, the CDR3 is TGTGCCAGTAGACCGGGACAGGGGTTGAACACTGAAGCTTTCTTT. The complete variable domain, with remaining parts taken from reference TRBV19 and TRBJ1-1, reads DGGITQSPKYLFRKEGQNVTLSCEQNLNHDAMYWYRQDPGQGLRLIYYSQIVNDFQKGDIAEGYSVSREKKESFPLTVTSAQKNPTAFYLCASRPGQGLNTEAFFGQGTRLTVV.

The gene calls are TRBV20-1 and TRBJ1-1, with 8 bases lining up with TRBD1. CDR3 length: 15 residues. With 1 base clipped from V and 0 bases from J, the junction kept 4 bases outside the gene matches. From germline, CDR1 is DFQATT and CDR2 SNEGSKA (reference sequence). CDR3 coding DNA: TGCAGTGCTAGAGTCCGACAGGGGATGAACACTGAAGCTTTCTTT. The encoded protein is CSARVRQGMNTEAFF.